One and the same sample provided the 25 T cell receptor beta chains below, sequenced in a study of CD8+CD57+ T cells in acquired aplastic anemia (dated by TCRdb to 2017 to 2018). Instrument on record: Illumina HiSeq 2000. TCR beta VDJ combination and CDR3 sequence profiling used genomic DNA as the template. The public reads were reanalyzed by TCRdb: fastp trimming at Q25, MiXCR alignment, in-frame beta chains only. CDR3 protein duplicates are merged, each entry listing the most common genes and DNA. This sample holds over 200,000 distinct CDR3 sequences; roughly 55% were observed only once. Of the sample, over 25% falls within the top ten clones. Sequenced sample: sorted CD4+, CD8+, or CD8+CD57+ T cells (not recorded which) from PBMCs. The receptor source for this set is a human donor in good health.

This clonotype came up once. The CDR3 loop reads CSAERGNSPLHF. As DNA, the CDR3 is TGCAGTGCGGAGAGGGGGAATTCACCCCTCCACTTT. The rearrangement uses TRBV20-1 and TRBJ1-6; a weak D match, TRBD1 (6 bases). Germline lookup yields CDR1 DFQATT and CDR2 SNEGSKA (reference sequence). The CDR3 extends over 12 amino acids. V dropped 6 bases and J dropped 7 bases, with 10 bases sitting between them.

Of note for this clonotype: A much bigger clone sits one base away, suggesting this may be a read error. V gene TRBV6-1 combines with J gene TRBJ1-4; the D gene is possibly TRBD1 (5 bases). Looked up from germline, CDR1 is MNHNS and CDR2 is SASEGT. The CDR3 consists of 12 residues. CDR3 DNA: TGTGCCAGCACCCCCACAGGTGAAAAACTGCTTTTT. Translation gives CASTPTGEKLLF.

The chain combines TRBV7-2 with TRBJ2-2; D not resolved. The ends were cut back, 2 bases at V and 0 bases at J, with 7 bases in the middle. Germline assignment: CDR1 SGHTA and CDR2 FQGNSA. CDR3 length: 15 amino acids. CDR3 bases: TGTGCCAGCAGCTTACGCGCCGCGAACACCGGGGAGCTGTTTTTT. As protein: CASSLRAANTGELFF.

The V gene is TRBV9, the J gene TRBJ2-5, with 8 bases aligning to TRBD2. The CDR3 totals 18 residues. Trimming removed 2 bases from V and 4 bases from J; junction bases left unmatched: 16. CDR1 is SGDLS, CDR2 YYNGEE, per germline. CDR3 nucleotide sequence: TGTGCCAGCAGCGTGGGTATGAAGCGGGGGACATTTTTAGAGACCCAGTACTTC. Translating it yields CASSVGMKRGTFLETQYF.

This clonotype has at least ten counts. The V and J genes are TRBV4-1 and TRBJ2-7, with D perhaps matching TRBD2 (6 bases). Germline-derived CDR1 and CDR2 are MGHRA and YSYEKL. The V gene lost 1 base and the J gene lost 0 bases, with 13 bases spanning the gap. This CDR3 spans 16 amino acids. CDR3 amino acids: CASSQGGEASSYEQYF. CDR3 DNA: TGCGCCAGCAGCCAAGGGGGGGAAGCCAGCTCCTACGAGCAGTACTTC.

This clonotype was detected ten times or more. The chain couples TRBV9 to TRBJ2-1, with TRBD2 identical over 7 bases. CDR3 length equals 15 residues. CDR1 is SGDLS, CDR2 YYNGEE, per germline. The trim removed 4 bases at V and 4 bases at J, leaving 8 bases unmatched. The CDR3 nucleotides are TGTGCCAGCAGCACAAGCGGGGAGGAATACAATGAGCAGTTCTTC. It codes for CASSTSGEEYNEQFF. Variable domain in full (rest from reference TRBV9 and TRBJ2-1): DSGVTQTPKHLITATGQRVTLRCSPRSGDLSVYWYQQSLDQGLQFLIQYYNGEERAKGNILERFSAQQFPDLHSELNLSSLELGDSALYFCASSTSGEEYNEQFFGPGTRLTVL.

This clonotype was counted between two and nine times. The chain carries TRBV7-8 and TRBJ2-5; D is possibly TRBD2 (5 bases). The length of the CDR3 is 13 residues. Trimming stripped 2 bases from V and 7 bases from J, with 11 bases between. Per germline, CDR1 SGHVS and CDR2 FQNEAQ. CDR3: CASSLLEGGTQYF. In DNA form, the CDR3 reads TGTGCCAGCAGCTTATTAGAGGGTGGGACCCAGTACTTC. The full variable domain, with the rest looked up from reference TRBV7-8 and TRBJ2-5, is GAGVSQSPRYKVAKRGQDVALRCDPISGHVSLFWYQQALGQGPEFLTYFQNEAQLDKSGLPSDRFFAERPEGSVSTLKIQRTQQEDSAVYLCASSLLEGGTQYFGPGTRLLVL.

This sequence joins TRBV6-4 and TRBJ1-6; tentative D call: TRBD1 (5 bases). The V gene lost 5 bases and the J gene lost 7 bases, with 18 bases spanning the gap. The germline gives CDR1 MRHNA, CDR2 SNTAGT. The CDR3 has 16 amino acids. This CDR3 is CASSLGLTGSNSPLHF. The CDR3 DNA reads as TGTGCCAGCAGTTTGGGACTTACAGGCAGCAATTCACCCCTCCACTTT.

This clonotype was seen ten or more times. With a much larger clone just one base away, this may be a read error. The chain joins TRBV20-1 to TRBJ1-2, with D tentatively TRBD1 (6 bases). The germline V gene encodes CDR1 DFQATT and CDR2 SNEGSKA (reference sequence). This CDR3 has 12 residues. V was pared by 5 bases and J by 7 bases, with 14 bases between. Here the CDR3 reads CSAGGGGFGYTF. CDR3 DNA: TGCAGTGCTGGAGGGGGGGGGTTTGGCTACACCTTC.

This clonotype was seen just once. The chain links TRBV11-3 to TRBJ2-1, with 8 bases lining up with TRBD2. This CDR3 spans 15 amino acids. Looked up from germline, CDR1 is SGHNT and CDR2 is YENEEA. With 1 base clipped from V and 8 bases from J, the junction kept 7 bases outside the gene matches. The DNA for the CDR3 is TGTGCCAGCAGCTTAGTCGGGGGGGCCTTCCATGAGCAGTTCTTC. Translating gives CASSLVGGAFHEQFF.

V usage is TRBV20-1 and J usage is TRBJ2-1, with D perhaps matching TRBD1 (6 bases). CDR3 length: 14 residues. The germline V gene encodes CDR1 DFQATT and CDR2 SNEGSKA (reference sequence). V was trimmed by 3 bases and J by 6 bases, leaving 15 bases between them. The DNA of the CDR3 is TGCAGTGCTAGGCAGGGACACGCCCTCAATGAGCAGTTCTTC. Translation: CSARQGHALNEQFF.

V and J are TRBV7-2 and TRBJ2-7; the D is unclear. Trimming cost V 2 bases and J 5 bases, with 4 bases left between them. The CDR3 has 11 residues. Germline V gene sequence: CDR1 SGHTA, CDR2 FQGNSA. The CDR3 protein is CASSLSHEQYF. The CDR3 DNA reads TGTGCCAGCAGCTTATCCCACGAGCAGTACTTC.

V gene TRBV5-1 combines with J gene TRBJ2-7; D gene uncertain. V was trimmed by 3 bases and J by 3 bases, leaving 10 bases between them. CDR1 and CDR2 (germline): SGHRS, YFSETQ. CDR3 length equals 13 residues. The chain's CDR3 is CASSSRPDYEQYF. CDR3 nucleotide sequence: TGCGCCAGCAGCTCCCGACCGGACTACGAGCAGTACTTC.

The chain carries TRBV9 and TRBJ2-7; D gene uncertain. V was cut by 3 bases and J by 3 bases, with 4 bases left in between. The CDR3 covers 11 residues. Germline CDR1 reads SGDLS; CDR2 reads YYNGEE. CDR3 DNA: TGTGCCAGCAGCGGGGACTACGAGCAGTACTTC. It is translated as CASSGDYEQYF.

The genes are TRBV20-1 and TRBJ1-2; D unclear. V lost 3 bases to trimming and J lost 6 bases, with 5 bases between them. The CDR3 is 10 amino acids. The germline gives CDR1 DFQATT, CDR2 SNEGSKA (reference sequence). The CDR3 sequence is CSARDNGYTF. For the CDR3, the DNA is TGCAGTGCTAGGGATAATGGCTACACCTTC.

The chain uses TRBV24-1 and TRBJ2-1; D is perhaps TRBD1 (7 bases). The CDR3 is made up of 13 amino acids. V was shortened by 7 bases and J by 9 bases, with 15 bases between the two germline ends. Per germline, CDR1 KGHDR and CDR2 SFDVKD. This chain's CDR3 is CATRAGGSIEQFF. Here the CDR3 DNA reads TGTGCCACCAGGGCAGGGGGGTCTATTGAGCAGTTCTTC.

V gene TRBV25-1 combines with J gene TRBJ1-4; D perhaps matches TRBD1 (5 bases). This CDR3 is 15 amino acids long. CDR1 is MGHDK and CDR2 is SYGVNS in the germline V gene. The V and J ends lost 5 bases and 7 bases respectively, with 17 bases between them. The CDR3 coding sequence is TGTGCCAGCAGTAGTGGGGACGGAAGGCGTGAAAAACTGTTTTTT. It yields the protein CASSSGDGRREKLFF.

About this clonotype itself: Its ends do not fully match the called genes, so a read error is possible. The chain uses TRBV7-7 and TRBJ2-1; TRBD2 matches at 12 bases. The germline gives CDR1 SSHAT, CDR2 FNYEAQ (reference sequence). The CDR3 runs 18 residues. The CDR3 sequence: CASSLTTSGGSSYNEQFF. As DNA, the CDR3 is TGTGCTAGCAGCTTAACGACTAGCGGGGGTAGCTCCTACAATGAGCAGTTCTTC.

The genes are TRBV29-1 and TRBJ1-2; D may be TRBD1 (6 bases). Germline V gives CDR1 SQVTM, CDR2 ANQGSEA. The CDR3 sequence is 11 residues long. The V gene lost 5 bases and the J gene lost 5 bases, with 9 bases spanning the gap. CDR3 residues: CSVTQGYGYTF. In nucleotides, the CDR3 is TGCAGCGTTACACAGGGTTATGGCTACACCTTC.

This clonotype was detected only once. The chain is built from TRBV6-6 and TRBJ2-3, with D possibly TRBD2 on 5 matching bases. Trimming removed 8 bases from V and 2 bases from J, with 8 bases in between. Germline V CDR1 and CDR2: MNHNY, SVGAGI (reference sequence). This CDR3 region has 12 residues. The CDR3 DNA follows: TGTGCCAGCCACGGGATCACAGATACGCAGTATTTT. Amino acid sequence: CASHGITDTQYF.

The chain employs TRBV24-1 and TRBJ1-6; TRBD1 aligns across 7 bases. The CDR3 runs to 13 residues. Germline assignment: CDR1 KGHDR and CDR2 SFDVKD. Germline trimming cut 9 bases from V and 7 bases from J; bases unmatched to any gene: 5. The CDR3 loop reads CATQGQVNSPLHF. CDR3 nucleotide sequence: TGTGCCACCCAAGGACAGGTCAATTCACCCCTCCACTTT.

This clonotype turned up a few times. The chain joins TRBV7-2 to TRBJ2-7; D might be TRBD1 (5 bases). Per the germline V gene, CDR1 is SGHTA and CDR2 is FQGNSA. V gave up 5 bases and J gave up 2 bases, with 13 bases separating them. This CDR3 region has 14 residues. CDR3 nucleotides: TGTGCCAGCAGCCCTCAGGGAACCCCCTACGAGCAGTACTTC. This codes for CASSPQGTPYEQYF.

This chain joins TRBV10-2 and TRBJ2-1, with 9 bases matching TRBD2. The CDR3 is 17 amino acids. Trimming cost V 2 bases and J 12 bases; bases outside gene matches: 17. CDR1 and CDR2 (germline): WSHSY, SAAADI. The CDR3 sequence: CASSEGVGRGGGRGQFF. The CDR3 region has the DNA TGCGCCAGCAGTGAGGGGGTGGGGCGGGGGGGGGGGAGGGGGCAGTTCTTC.

This chain joins TRBV20-1 and TRBJ2-5, with 9 bases fitting TRBD1. The ends lost 6 bases at V and 4 bases at J; junction bases unmatched: 6. The CDR3 runs 13 residues. Germline CDR1 DFQATT, CDR2 SNEGSKA (reference sequence). The CDR3, as DNA: TGCAGTGCGCCACAGGGGGCTGGAGAGACCCAGTACTTC. This encodes CSAPQGAGETQYF.

The V gene is TRBV7-9, the J gene TRBJ1-2; tentative D call: TRBD1 (5 bases). There are 15 residues in the CDR3. Germline assignment: CDR1 SEHNR and CDR2 FQNEAQ (reference sequence). V dropped 0 bases and J dropped 8 bases, with 16 bases sitting between them. The CDR3 nucleotides read TGTGCCAGCAGCTTAGCGTCGGGGGGTATGAGCGGCTACACCTTC. Encoded protein: CASSLASGGMSGYTF. Variable domain in full (rest from reference TRBV7-9 and TRBJ1-2): DTGVSQNPRHKITKRGQNVTFRCDPISEHNRLYWYRQTLGQGPEFLTYFQNEAQLEKSRLLSDRFSAERPKGSFSTLEIQRTEQGDSAMYLCASSLASGGMSGYTFGSGTRLTVV.